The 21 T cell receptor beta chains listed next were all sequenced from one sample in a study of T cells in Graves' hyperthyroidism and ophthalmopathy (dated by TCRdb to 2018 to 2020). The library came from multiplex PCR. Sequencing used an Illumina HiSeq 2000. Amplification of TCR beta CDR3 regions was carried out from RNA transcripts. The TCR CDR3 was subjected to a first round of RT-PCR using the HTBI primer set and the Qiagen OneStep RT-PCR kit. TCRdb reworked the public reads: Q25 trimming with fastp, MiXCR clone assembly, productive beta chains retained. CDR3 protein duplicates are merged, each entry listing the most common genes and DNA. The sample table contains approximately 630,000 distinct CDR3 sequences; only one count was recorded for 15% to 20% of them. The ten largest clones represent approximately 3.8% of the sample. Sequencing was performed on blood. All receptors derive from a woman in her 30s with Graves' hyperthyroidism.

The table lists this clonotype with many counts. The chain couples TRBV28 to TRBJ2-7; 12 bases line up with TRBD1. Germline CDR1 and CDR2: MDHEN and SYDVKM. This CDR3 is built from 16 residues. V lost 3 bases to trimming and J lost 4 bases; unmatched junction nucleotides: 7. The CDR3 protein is CASSFPGTGGRYEQYF. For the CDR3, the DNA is TGTGCCAGCAGTTTCCCCGGGACAGGGGGCCGGTACGAGCAGTACTTC.

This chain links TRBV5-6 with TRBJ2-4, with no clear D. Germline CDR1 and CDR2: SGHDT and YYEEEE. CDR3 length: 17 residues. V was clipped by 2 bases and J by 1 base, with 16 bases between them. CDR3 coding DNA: TGTGCCAGCAGCTTTGCCGCTTCGGGTGGCGCCAAAAACATTCAGTACTTC. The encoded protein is CASSFAASGGAKNIQYF.

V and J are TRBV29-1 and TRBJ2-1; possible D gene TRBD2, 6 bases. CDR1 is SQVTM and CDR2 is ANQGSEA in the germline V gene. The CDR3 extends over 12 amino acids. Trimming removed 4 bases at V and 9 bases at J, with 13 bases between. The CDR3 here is CSVGMSGVEQFF. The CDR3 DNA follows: TGCAGCGTTGGTATGTCGGGAGTTGAGCAGTTCTTC.

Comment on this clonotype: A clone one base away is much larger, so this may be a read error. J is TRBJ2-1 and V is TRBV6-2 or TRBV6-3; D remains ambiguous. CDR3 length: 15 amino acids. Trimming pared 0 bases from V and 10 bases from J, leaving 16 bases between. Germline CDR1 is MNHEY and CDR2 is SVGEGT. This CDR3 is CASSYSKSTPYEQFF. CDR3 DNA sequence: TGTGCCAGCAGTTACTCTAAGTCCACACCTTACGAGCAGTTCTTC.

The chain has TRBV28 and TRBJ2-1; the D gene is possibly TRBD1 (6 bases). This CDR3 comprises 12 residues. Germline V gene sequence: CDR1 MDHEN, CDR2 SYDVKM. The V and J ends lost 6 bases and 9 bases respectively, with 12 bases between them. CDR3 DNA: TGTGCCAGCAGCTCAGGGGCCAGTGAGCAGTTCTTC. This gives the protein CASSSGASEQFF.

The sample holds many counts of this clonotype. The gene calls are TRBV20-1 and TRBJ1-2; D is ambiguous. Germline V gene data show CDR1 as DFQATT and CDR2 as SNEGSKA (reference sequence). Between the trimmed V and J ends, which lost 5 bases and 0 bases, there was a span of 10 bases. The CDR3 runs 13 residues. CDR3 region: CSAARLANYGYTF. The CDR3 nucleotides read TGCAGTGCTGCCCGGCTGGCTAACTATGGCTACACCTTC.

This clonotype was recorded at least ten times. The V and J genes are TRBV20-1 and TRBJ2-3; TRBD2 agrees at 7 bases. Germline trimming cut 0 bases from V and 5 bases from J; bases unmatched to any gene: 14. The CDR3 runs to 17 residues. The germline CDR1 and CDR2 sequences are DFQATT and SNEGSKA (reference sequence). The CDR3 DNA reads TGCAGTGCTAGAGATCGGAGCGGGACCGAGAGAGGAGATACGCAGTATTTT. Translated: CSARDRSGTERGDTQYF.

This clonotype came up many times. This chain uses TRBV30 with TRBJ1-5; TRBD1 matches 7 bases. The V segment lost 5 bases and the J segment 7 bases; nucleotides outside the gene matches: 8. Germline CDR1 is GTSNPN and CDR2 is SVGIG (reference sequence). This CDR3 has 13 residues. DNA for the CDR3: TGTGCCTGGGGAGGGGGCGCGGGACAGCCCCAGCATTTT. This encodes CAWGGGAGQPQHF.

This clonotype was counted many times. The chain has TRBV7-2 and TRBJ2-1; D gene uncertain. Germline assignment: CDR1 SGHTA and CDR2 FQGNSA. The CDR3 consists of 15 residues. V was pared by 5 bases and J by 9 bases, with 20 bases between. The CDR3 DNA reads TGTGCCAGCAGCCCCGCCTTCATACAGCCCGGTGAGCAGTTCTTC. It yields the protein CASSPAFIQPGEQFF.

CDR3 sequence reads: CATSRDRTGPYEQYF. The CDR3 region has the DNA TGTGCCACCAGCAGAGACAGGACAGGTCCCTACGAGCAGTACTTC. The chain combines TRBV15 with TRBJ2-7; 7 nucleotides agree with TRBD1. The CDR3 contains 15 residues. V dropped 0 bases and J dropped 2; count of bases not matched to a gene: 4. Germline-derived CDR1 and CDR2 are LNHNV and YYDKDF (reference sequence).

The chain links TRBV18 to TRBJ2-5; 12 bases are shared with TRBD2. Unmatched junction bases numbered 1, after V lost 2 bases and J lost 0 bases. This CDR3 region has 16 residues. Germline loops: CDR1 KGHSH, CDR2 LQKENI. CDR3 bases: TGTGCCAGCTCACCAGGACTAGCGGGATACCAAGAGACCCAGTACTTC. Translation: CASSPGLAGYQETQYF.

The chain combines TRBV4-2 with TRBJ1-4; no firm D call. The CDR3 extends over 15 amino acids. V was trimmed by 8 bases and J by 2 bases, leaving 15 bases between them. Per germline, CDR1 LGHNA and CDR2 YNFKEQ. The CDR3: CASGPGGSTNEKLFF. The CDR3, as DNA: TGTGCCAGCGGCCCAGGAGGGTCGACTAATGAAAAACTGTTTTTT.

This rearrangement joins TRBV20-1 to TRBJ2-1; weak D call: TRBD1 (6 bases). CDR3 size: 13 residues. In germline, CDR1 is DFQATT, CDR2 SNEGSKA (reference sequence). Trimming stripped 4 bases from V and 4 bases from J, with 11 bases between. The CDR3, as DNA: TGCAGTGCTACGGCAGGGGAATACAATGAGCAGTTCTTC. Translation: CSATAGEYNEQFF.

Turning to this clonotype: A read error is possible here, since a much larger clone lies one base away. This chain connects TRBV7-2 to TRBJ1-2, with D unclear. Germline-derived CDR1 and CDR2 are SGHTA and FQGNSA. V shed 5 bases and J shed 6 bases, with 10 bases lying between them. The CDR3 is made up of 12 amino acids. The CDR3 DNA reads TGTGCCAGCAGCCCGGCAGGTCATGGCTACACCTTC. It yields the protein CASSPAGHGYTF.

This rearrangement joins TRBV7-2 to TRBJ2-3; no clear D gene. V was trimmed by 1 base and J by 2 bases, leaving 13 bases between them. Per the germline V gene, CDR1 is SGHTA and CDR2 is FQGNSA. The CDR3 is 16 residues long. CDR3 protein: CASSLGGYTSTDTQYF. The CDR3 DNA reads TGTGCCAGCAGCTTAGGAGGATATACCTCCACAGATACGCAGTATTTT.

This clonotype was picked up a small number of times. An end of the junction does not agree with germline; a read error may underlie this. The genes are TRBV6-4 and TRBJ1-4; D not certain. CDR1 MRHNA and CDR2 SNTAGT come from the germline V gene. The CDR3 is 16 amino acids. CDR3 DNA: TGTGCCAGCAGTTACTCGAAAGGCGGAAGTAATGAAAAACTGTTTTTT. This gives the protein CASSYSKGGSNEKLFF.

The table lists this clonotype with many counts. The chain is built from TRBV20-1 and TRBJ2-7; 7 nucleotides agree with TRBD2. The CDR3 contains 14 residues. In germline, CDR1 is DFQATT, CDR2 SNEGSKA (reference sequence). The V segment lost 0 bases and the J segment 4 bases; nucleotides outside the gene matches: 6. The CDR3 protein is CSAREGGSAYEQYF. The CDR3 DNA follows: TGCAGTGCTAGAGAGGGCGGGAGTGCTTACGAGCAGTACTTC.

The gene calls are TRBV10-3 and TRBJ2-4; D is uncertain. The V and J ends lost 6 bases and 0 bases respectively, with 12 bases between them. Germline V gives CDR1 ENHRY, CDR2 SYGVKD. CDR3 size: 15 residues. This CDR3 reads CAISEGYLAKNIQYF. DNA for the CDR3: TGTGCCATCAGCGAAGGATACTTAGCCAAAAACATTCAGTACTTC.

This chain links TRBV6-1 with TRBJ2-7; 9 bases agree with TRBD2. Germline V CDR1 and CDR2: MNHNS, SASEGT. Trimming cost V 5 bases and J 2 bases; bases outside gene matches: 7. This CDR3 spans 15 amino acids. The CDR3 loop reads CASSLPPSGTYEQYF. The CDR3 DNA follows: TGTGCCAGCAGTCTGCCACCTAGCGGGACCTACGAGCAGTACTTC.

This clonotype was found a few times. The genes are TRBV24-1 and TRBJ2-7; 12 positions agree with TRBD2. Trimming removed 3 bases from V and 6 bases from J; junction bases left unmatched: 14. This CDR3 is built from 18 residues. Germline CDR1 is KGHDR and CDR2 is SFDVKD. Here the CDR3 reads CATSDPRSRTSGKREQYF. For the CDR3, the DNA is TGTGCCACCAGTGATCCTCGATCCAGGACTAGCGGGAAACGCGAGCAGTACTTC.

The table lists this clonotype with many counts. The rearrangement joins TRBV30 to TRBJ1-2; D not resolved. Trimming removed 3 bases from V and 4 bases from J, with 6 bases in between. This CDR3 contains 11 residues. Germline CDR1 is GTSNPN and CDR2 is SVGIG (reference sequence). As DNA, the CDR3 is TGTGCCTGGAGGTTAGGCTATGGCTACACCTTC. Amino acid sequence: CAWRLGYGYTF.